These 20 T cell receptor beta chains were all obtained from the same sample, sequenced in a study of cytomegalovirus exposure and HLA in healthy donors. The primer mix had 60 Vbeta and 13 Jbeta primers. Assay: immunoSEQ multiplex PCR; the TCRdb copy retains only in-frame clones and omits some. The sample lists under 75,000 clones, about nine tenths occurring once. The specimen was PBMCs. The receptors derive from a woman in her twenties or thirties in good health and CMV-seronegative.

This clone was recorded only once. V usage is TRBV11-2 and J usage is TRBJ2-5; TRBD2 aligns across 11 bases. The CDR3 contains 14 residues. CDR1 and CDR2 (germline): SGHAT, FQNNGV. The ends lost 6 bases at V and 5 bases at J; junction bases unmatched: 5. CDR3 residues: CASRELAGVETQYF. CDR3 bases: TGTGCCAGCAGGGAACTAGCGGGAGTGGAGACCCAGTACTTC.

The chain couples TRBV2 to TRBJ2-7; perhaps TRBD1 as D (6 bases). CDR3 length equals 16 residues. Trimming left V 6 bases short and J 0 bases short, with 18 bases between. Germline V gene sequence: CDR1 SNHLY, CDR2 FYNNEI. DNA of the CDR3: TGTGCCAGCAGGGGGGCCATGGGACGGCCCTCCTACGAGCAGTACTTC. Protein: CASRGAMGRPSYEQYF.

The rearrangement joins TRBV7-2 to TRBJ1-4; D is ambiguous. Germline V lookup: CDR1 SGHTA, CDR2 FQGNSA. The CDR3 covers 18 residues. V was pared by 6 bases and J by 3 bases, with 23 bases between. The CDR3 spells CASRDQASVGPANEKLFF. CDR3 sequence (DNA): TGTGCCAGCAGAGACCAGGCCAGTGTGGGCCCTGCTAATGAAAAACTGTTTTTT.

This chain uses TRBV30 with TRBJ2-7, with 11 bases identical to TRBD2. The CDR3 contains 17 residues. Trimming at V came to 4 bases and at J to 6 bases, leaving 17 bases not matched to a gene. CDR1 and CDR2 from the germline V gene are GTSNPN and SVGIG (reference sequence). The CDR3 sequence: CAWTPLAGGPGISEQYF. As DNA, the CDR3 is TGTGCCTGGACCCCCCTAGCGGGAGGTCCGGGGATCTCCGAGCAGTACTTC. Full variable domain (rest looked up from reference TRBV30 and TRBJ2-7): SQTIHQWPATLVQPVGSPLSLECTVEGTSNPNLYWYRQAAGRGLQLLFYSVGIGQISSEVPQNLSASRPQDRQFILSSKKLLLSDSGFYLCAWTPLAGGPGISEQYFGPGTRLTVT.

The V gene is TRBV11-2, the J gene TRBJ2-1; 9 nucleotides agree with TRBD2. This CDR3 contains 16 residues. After removal of 1 base from V and 9 bases from J, the junction contained 10 bases not matched to a gene. CDR1 SGHAT and CDR2 FQNNGV come from the germline V gene. As DNA, the CDR3 is TGTGCCAGCAGCTTAGCGCCGGGACTAGCAACTCTTGAGCAGTTCTTC. This translates into CASSLAPGLATLEQFF. Supplemented by reference TRBV11-2 and TRBJ2-1, the full variable domain reads EAGVAQSPRYKIIEKRQSVAFWCNPISGHATLYWYQQILGQGPKLLIQFQNNGVVDDSQLPKDRFSAERLKGVDSTLKIQPAKLEDSAVYLCASSLAPGLATLEQFFGPGTRLTVL.

This sequence joins TRBV5-5 and TRBJ1-1; unclear D gene. CDR3 length: 14 amino acids. Trimming took 3 bases from V and 5 from J, leaving 14 bases between them. In germline, CDR1 is SGHKS, CDR2 YYEKEE (reference sequence). The CDR3 DNA reads TGTGCCAGCAGCTCACTCCAGGCCCCTACTGAAGCTTTCTTT. Translated, it gives CASSSLQAPTEAFF.

This clone was seen only once. This chain joins TRBV28 and TRBJ1-2, with D possibly TRBD1 on 6 matching bases. The germline CDR1 and CDR2 sequences are MDHEN and SYDVKM. The CDR3 is made up of 13 amino acids. V was pared by 3 bases and J by 9 bases, with 14 bases between. CDR3 DNA sequence: TGTGCCAGCAGTTTGGGGGCAGGGCTTAGCTACACCTTC. Protein: CASSLGAGLSYTF.

This chain links TRBV10-3 with TRBJ2-3; 9 bases align to TRBD2. In germline, CDR1 is ENHRY, CDR2 SYGVKD. This CDR3 has 17 amino acids. V dropped 3 bases and J dropped 5; count of bases not matched to a gene: 12. The DNA for the CDR3 is TGTGCCATCAGTGAAGTAAGGGTAGCGGGAGAGGGAGATACGCAGTATTTT. Residues: CAISEVRVAGEGDTQYF.

This chain joins TRBV11-3 and TRBJ2-3, with 14 bases matching TRBD2. This CDR3 comprises 18 residues. The J segment lost 0 bases and the V segment lost 5 bases, leaving 7 bases of the junction unmatched. The germline V gene encodes CDR1 SGHNT and CDR2 YENEEA. The CDR3 nucleotides are TGTGCCAGCAGCACCGGGACTAGCGGGAGAAGGAGCACAGATACGCAGTATTTT. Translation: CASSTGTSGRRSTDTQYF.

The sample holds a few counts of this clone. The CDR3 DNA reads TGTGCCAGCAGTCTCCGGGGGGAGGGCACTGAAGCTTTCTTT. Translating gives CASSLRGEGTEAFF. The gene calls are TRBV6-5 and TRBJ1-1; D is possibly TRBD1 (5 bases). The length of the CDR3 is 14 residues. The germline V gene has CDR1 MNHEY and CDR2 SVGAGI. Trimming left V 5 bases short and J 4 bases short, with 14 bases between.

This clone was recorded a few times. V is TRBV7-9 and J is TRBJ2-7, with D possibly being TRBD2 (6 bases). This CDR3 comprises 14 residues. Per germline, CDR1 SEHNR and CDR2 FQNEAQ (reference sequence). With 5 bases removed from V and 5 bases from J, the gap between germline ends came to 16 bases. CDR3 DNA sequence: TGTGCCAGCAGCCCCTTGAGGTTAGCGGACGAGCAGTACTTC. Its protein is CASSPLRLADEQYF. Based on the CDR3 plus reference TRBV7-9 and TRBJ2-7, the full variable domain is DTGVSQNPRHKITKRGQNVTFRCDPISEHNRLYWYRQTLGQGPEFLTYFQNEAQLEKSRLLSDRFSAERPKGSFSTLEIQRTEQGDSAMYLCASSPLRLADEQYFGPGTRLTVT.

The chain uses TRBV9 and TRBJ1-1; 7 bases line up with TRBD1. The CDR3 covers 14 residues. The V gene end was trimmed by 4 bases and the J gene end by 5 bases; junction bases not matched to a gene: 8. Germline V gene lookup returns CDR1 SGDLS and CDR2 YYNGEE. CDR3 residues: CASSSETGRTEAFF. CDR3 coding DNA: TGTGCCAGCAGCTCCGAGACAGGGCGGACTGAAGCTTTCTTT. The full variable domain, its missing parts supplied by reference TRBV9 and TRBJ1-1, is DSGVTQTPKHLITATGQRVTLRCSPRSGDLSVYWYQQSLDQGLQFLIQYYNGEERAKGNILERFSAQQFPDLHSELNLSSLELGDSALYFCASSSETGRTEAFFGQGTRLTVV.

CDR3 region: CASSHPTGVSNSPLHF. The CDR3 DNA follows: TGTGCCAGCAGCCACCCGACAGGGGTAAGTAATTCACCCCTCCACTTT. The rearrangement joins TRBV7-9 to TRBJ1-6, with 8 bases fitting TRBD1. The CDR3 has 16 amino acids. Germline assignment: CDR1 SEHNR and CDR2 FQNEAQ (reference sequence). The junction had 9 bases not matched to a gene; V was cut back by 5 bases and J by 6 bases. Drawing the rest from reference TRBV7-9 and TRBJ1-6, the complete variable domain is DTGVSQNPRHKITKRGQNVTFRCDPISEHNRLYWYRQTLGQGPEFLTYFQNEAQLEKSRLLSDRFSAERPKGSFSTLEIQRTEQGDSAMYLCASSHPTGVSNSPLHFGNGTRLTVT.

The CDR3 is CASSLGGAGSSYNEQFF. The CDR3, as DNA: TGTGCCAGCAGCTTAGGCGGGGCAGGGAGCTCCTACAATGAGCAGTTCTTC. This chain uses TRBV5-6 with TRBJ2-1; D is perhaps TRBD2 (6 bases). Germline-derived CDR1 and CDR2 are SGHDT and YYEEEE. This CDR3 is 17 amino acids long. V was cut by 2 bases and J by 0 bases, with 15 bases left in between.

J is TRBJ2-2 and V is TRBV5-1; no clear D gene. From germline, CDR1 is SGHRS and CDR2 YFSETQ. This CDR3 is built from 15 residues. The V end was cut by 4 bases, the J end by 2 bases, with 12 bases between. CDR3 nucleotide sequence: TGCGCCAGCAGCCGGATAGCACACAACACCGGGGAGCTGTTTTTT. As protein: CASSRIAHNTGELFF.

This chain joins TRBV28 and TRBJ1-5; 10 bases are a match to TRBD1. This CDR3 has 17 residues. Trimming took 5 bases from V and 3 from J; bases not matched to a gene: 10. Germline V gives CDR1 MDHEN, CDR2 SYDVKM. CDR3 nucleotide sequence: TGTGCCAGCAGTCCCCCCAGACAGGGGGCCGACAATCAGCCCCAGCATTTT. Residues: CASSPPRQGADNQPQHF.

This chain connects TRBV28 to TRBJ2-6; TRBD1 might be the D (7 bases). Germline assignment: CDR1 MDHEN and CDR2 SYDVKM. This CDR3 contains 15 residues. V dropped 6 bases and J dropped 3 bases, with 12 bases sitting between them. This chain's CDR3 is CASRHRGGGANVLTF. DNA for the CDR3: TGTGCCAGCAGACACAGGGGAGGTGGGGCCAACGTCCTGACTTTC.

The chain uses TRBV18 and TRBJ1-3; 7 bases are a match to TRBD1. V shed 3 bases, J shed 2 bases, and the junction held 7 bases outside the gene matches. The CDR3 has 16 amino acids. From germline, CDR1 is KGHSH and CDR2 LQKENI. DNA for the CDR3: TGTGCCAGCTCACCCGGAGGGGGCCAGGCTGGAAACACCATATATTTT. Its protein is CASSPGGGQAGNTIYF.

Concerning this clone itself: The sample contains more than one DNA sequence encoding this CDR3. The CDR3 reads CASSRNPGQGNTGELFF. CDR3 coding DNA: TGTGCCAGCTCAAGGAACCCGGGACAGGGAAACACCGGGGAGCTGTTTTTT. This chain links TRBV27 with TRBJ2-2, with 9 bases lining up with TRBD1. Per the germline V gene, CDR1 is MNHEY and CDR2 is SMNVEV (reference sequence). This CDR3 contains 17 residues. The V segment lost 8 bases and the J segment 2 bases; nucleotides outside the gene matches: 12.

The rearrangement uses TRBV28 and TRBJ2-7, with 10 bases aligning to TRBD2. Per the germline V gene, CDR1 is MDHEN and CDR2 is SYDVKM. This CDR3 comprises 13 residues. J was trimmed by 0 bases and V by 7 bases; bases with no gene match: 0. DNA of the CDR3: TGTGCCAGCACTAGCGGGAGCTCCTACGAGCAGTACTTC. It yields the protein CASTSGSSYEQYF.